What follows describes a single T cell receptor beta chain. The CDR3 consists of 14 residues. Trimming shortened V by 8 bases and J by 8 bases, and 18 bases separated the two germline ends. Germline V CDR1 and CDR2: MDHEN, SYDVKM. The data stem from a study of blood T cell repertoires in COVID-19. The overall study: Sources were T cells, B-cell-depleted T cells, or PBMCs; the material itself was cDNA or gDNA.

The protocol was immunoSEQ multiplex PCR, while the TCRdb copy is restricted to in-frame clones and leaves out a portion. The profile covers 100,000 to 150,000 clones, with about 89% appearing a single time and about an eighth taken by the ten largest. The TCR sequence derives from a woman between 65 and 79 years old with COVID-19, enrolled during active disease. The V gene is TRBV28, the J gene TRBJ1-4; D is undetermined. Material for sequencing was peripheral blood. The CDR3, as DNA: TGTGCCAGCGAAGCGACCGATTCTCGGGAAAAACTGTTTTTT. Amino acids: CASEATDSREKLFF.